This T cell receptor beta chain was obtained from a study of control samples from healthy donors and cancer patients. Data came from immunoSEQ multiplex PCR; TCRdb stores just in-frame clones and leaves some out. The sample lists 150,000 to 200,000 clones; about 90% were seen once. Germline V gene data show CDR1 as MNHEY and CDR2 as SMNVEV (reference sequence). The CDR3 consists of 18 residues. Germline trimming cut 1 base from V and 2 bases from J; bases unmatched to any gene: 10. The material sequenced was blood. This TCR was recovered from a woman aged 45-60 years in good health. The V call is TRBV27, the J call TRBJ1-5; TRBD1 matches at 8 bases. The CDR3 DNA reads as TGTGCCAGCAGTTTATTCCCTTTGCAGGGGGCGGGCAATCAGCCCCAGCATTTT. It is translated as CASSLFPLQGAGNQPQHF.